The source of this TCR beta chain is a study of T cells in localized non-small cell lung cancer. Study outcomes and limitations: Adjacent lung was found to contain a median roughly 60 of the top 100 tumor clones.

Concerning this clone: Its specificity is not known.

TCRdb's table, derived via immunoSEQ multiplex PCR, lists solely in-frame clones and lacks some. The top ten clones hold 9.4% of a sample with around 22,000 clones, 70% to 90% of them seen once. This CDR3 comprises 17 residues. Trimming took 3 bases from V and 6 from J; bases not matched to a gene: 15. Germline V CDR1 and CDR2: LNHDA, SQIVND (reference sequence). The specimen comprised peripheral blood mononuclear cells, sampled before any cancer treatment. The chain links TRBV19 to TRBJ2-3; 7 bases line up with TRBD1. This clonotype was obtained from a woman between 35 and 70 years old with stage III lung adenocarcinoma. The CDR3 loop is CASSMAPVRGHRDTQYF. The DNA of the CDR3 is TGTGCCAGTAGTATGGCCCCGGTAAGGGGGCATCGGGATACGCAGTATTTT. Drawing the rest from reference TRBV19 and TRBJ2-3, the complete variable domain is DGGITQSPKYLFRKEGQNVTLSCEQNLNHDAMYWYRQDPGQGLRLIYYSQIVNDFQKGDIAEGYSVSREKKESFPLTVTSAQKNPTAFYLCASSMAPVRGHRDTQYFGPGTRLTVL.